This T cell receptor (beta chain) derives from a study of OX40 agonist ivuxolimab in advanced cancers. Across the study: Partial responses were seen in three patients, one with hepatocellular carcinoma and two with cutaneous melanoma.

Researchers took blood at baseline, on cycle 4 day 1, and on cycle 7 day 1. TCRdb keeps only in-frame clones here, not all; method: immunoSEQ multiplex PCR. In the table there are roughly 93,000 clones, under 90% of which are singletons. The receptor comes from an adult with an advanced solid tumor such as melanoma, head and neck, liver or kidney cancer. The specimen comprised CD4+ or CD8+ T cells sorted from blood, sampled in a trial of the OX40 agonist ivuxolimab.

For the CDR3, the DNA is TGTGCCAGCTCACCACCGAGGGTCTCCTACAATGAGCAGTTCTTC. Amino acid sequence: CASSPPRVSYNEQFF. The rearrangement joins TRBV18 to TRBJ2-1; D perhaps matches TRBD2 (5 bases). CDR1 and CDR2 from the germline V gene are KGHSH and LQKENI. Trimming left V 0 bases short and J 0 bases short, with 6 bases between. This CDR3 spans 15 amino acids. Variable domain in full (rest from reference TRBV18 and TRBJ2-1): NAGVMQNPRHLVRRRGQEARLRCSPMKGHSHVYWYRQLPEEGLKFMVYLQKENIIDESGMPKERFSAEFPKEGPSILRIQQVVRGDSAAYFCASSPPRVSYNEQFFGPGTRLTVL.